A single sample gave rise to the 19 T cell receptor beta chains below, sequenced in a study of regulatory T cells in long-lasting Graves disease. CDR3-region Arm-PCR and iRepertoire HTBI primers produced the TCR beta libraries. TCRdb recomputed calls from the multiplex PCR reads with MiXCR, one row per CDR3 protein. This sample has about 660,000 distinct CDR3 sequences, with around 30% found just once. As for time point: persistent/refractory GD, antithyroid drugs over 5 years with positive TRAb. TCR sequences were obtained from RNA taken from PBMCs. Here the sequenced sample was peripheral blood mononuclear cells (PBMCs), taken when the disease was refractory, from a patient treated with antithyroid drugs. These receptors were collected from a female donor with Graves disease.

The genes are TRBV7-3 and TRBJ2-5, with D perhaps matching TRBD1 (5 bases). Germline V gene sequence: CDR1 SGHTA, CDR2 FQGTGA. V gave up 2 bases and J gave up 0 bases, with 10 bases separating them. The CDR3 totals 15 residues. The DNA for the CDR3 is TGTGCCAGCAGCTTAGGACAAAAGTACCAAGAGACCCAGTACTTC. Amino acid sequence: CASSLGQKYQETQYF.

The chain uses TRBV6-2 or TRBV6-3 and TRBJ1-2; TRBD1 matches 8 bases. The CDR3 sequence is 14 residues long. Germline CDR1 is MNHEY and CDR2 is SVGEGT. Trimming took 2 bases from V and 8 from J; bases not matched to a gene: 7. DNA for the CDR3: TGTGCCAGCAGTTACCCGGACAGGGTGGGCGGCTACACCTTC. Its translation: CASSYPDRVGGYTF.

Ten or more counts support this clonotype. The CDR3 region is CAWSVWGGRNTEAFF. Written as DNA, the CDR3 is TGTGCCTGGAGTGTGTGGGGTGGACGGAACACTGAAGCTTTCTTT. This chain uses TRBV30 with TRBJ1-1, with D unresolved. Germline V lookup: CDR1 GTSNPN, CDR2 SVGIG (reference sequence). Deletions cut 0 bases from V and 1 base from J, with 12 bases between. The CDR3 totals 15 residues. The variable domain in full, completed from reference TRBV30 and TRBJ1-1, reads SQTIHQWPATLVQPVGSPLSLECTVEGTSNPNLYWYRQAAGRGLQLLFYSVGIGQISSEVPQNLSASRPQDRQFILSSKKLLLSDSGFYLCAWSVWGGRNTEAFFGQGTRLTVV.

The table lists this clonotype with many counts. The chain employs TRBV6-1 and TRBJ1-1, with D perhaps TRBD1 (5 bases). From germline, CDR1 is MNHNS and CDR2 SASEGT. V was cut by 6 bases and J by 7 bases, with 21 bases left in between. CDR3 length: 15 amino acids. The CDR3 loop reads CASSFLTPGYDEAFF. As DNA, the CDR3 is TGTGCCAGCAGCTTCCTAACGCCAGGGTACGATGAAGCTTTCTTT.

In this sample, this clonotype turned up a few times. CDR3 nucleotide sequence: TGTGCCAGCAGCCCGGGGCAGGGAACCCACACCGGGGAGCTGTTTTTT. It encodes CASSPGQGTHTGELFF. The J gene is TRBJ2-2, the V gene TRBV6-1; D may be TRBD1 or TRBD2 (5 bases each). The CDR3 loop spans 16 amino acids. Trimming took off 6 bases at V and 3 bases at J, with 17 bases between the two ends. Per germline, CDR1 MNHNS and CDR2 SASEGT.

This clonotype was recorded a few times. The chain recombines TRBV4-1 with TRBJ2-7; 8 bases align to TRBD2. The CDR3 length is 14 residues. The germline CDR1 and CDR2 sequences are MGHRA and YSYEKL. V lost 6 bases, J lost 6 bases, and 10 bases stayed unmatched. The DNA for the CDR3 is TGCGCCAGCAGACCTACAGCGGGAGAGAGCGAGCAGTACTTC. Protein: CASRPTAGESEQYF.

The chain couples TRBV7-6 to TRBJ1-1, with 8 bases identical to TRBD1. V shed 3 bases and J 11 bases; nucleotides not matched to a gene: 14. This CDR3 spans 15 amino acids. The germline gives CDR1 SGHVS, CDR2 FNYEAQ. DNA of the CDR3: TGTGCCAGCAGCTTGGCCAGGACAGGGCCCTCGGAGGCTTTCTTT. This translates into CASSLARTGPSEAFF.

The J gene is TRBJ1-5, the V gene TRBV19; perhaps TRBD1 as D (6 bases). The V gene's germline CDR1 is LNHDA and CDR2 SQIVND (reference sequence). V lost 11 bases to trimming and J lost 3 bases, with 14 bases between them. The CDR3 length is 13 residues. The CDR3 loop is CAAQQGPNQPQHF. DNA for the CDR3: TGTGCCGCACAACAGGGTCCCAATCAGCCCCAGCATTTT. The full variable domain, in which reference TRBV19 and TRBJ1-5 provide the parts outside the CDR3, is DGGITQSPKYLFRKEGQNVTLSCEQNLNHDAMYWYRQDPGQGLRLIYYSQIVNDFQKGDIAEGYSVSREKKESFPLTVTSAQKNPTAFYLCAAQQGPNQPQHFGDGTRLSIL.

In this sample, this clonotype turned up a few times. The chain couples TRBV7-3 to TRBJ1-2; TRBD1 aligns across 7 bases. Germline V gene sequence: CDR1 SGHTA, CDR2 FQGTGA. The V gene end was trimmed by 5 bases and the J gene end by 8 bases; junction bases not matched to a gene: 14. The CDR3 spans 15 residues. Here the CDR3 DNA reads TGTGCCAGCAGCCCCGAACTAGACAGGGCTCGAGGCTACACCTTC. Translating gives CASSPELDRARGYTF.

This clonotype occurred a few times. V and J are TRBV20-1 and TRBJ1-1; D call uncertain. The CDR3 contains 14 residues. Germline CDR1 DFQATT, CDR2 SNEGSKA (reference sequence). Trimming took off 7 bases at V and 0 bases at J, with 15 bases between the two ends. CDR3 region: CSGIQSFMNTEAFF. DNA for the CDR3: TGCAGTGGTATACAGTCTTTTATGAACACTGAAGCTTTCTTT.

The sample holds many counts of this clonotype. J is TRBJ2-5 and V is TRBV10-3; 7 nucleotides agree with TRBD1. CDR1 ENHRY and CDR2 SYGVKD come from the germline V gene. This CDR3 comprises 13 residues. V dropped 5 bases and J dropped 2; count of bases not matched to a gene: 2. CDR3 sequence reads: CAISPGQQETQYF. CDR3 DNA: TGTGCCATCAGTCCGGGACAGCAAGAGACCCAGTACTTC.

The chain couples TRBV2 to TRBJ2-1, with a tentative D call TRBD2 (6 bases). CDR3 size: 15 residues. Trimming took off 3 bases at V and 5 bases at J, with 14 bases between the two ends. CDR1 is SNHLY, CDR2 FYNNEI, per germline. The CDR3 loop reads CASSEVGTQNNEQFF. The CDR3 DNA follows: TGTGCCAGCAGTGAGGTCGGGACTCAAAACAATGAGCAGTTCTTC.

This clonotype has just a few counts. The V and J genes are TRBV30 and TRBJ1-4; D is undetermined. Germline V gene data show CDR1 as GTSNPN and CDR2 as SVGIG (reference sequence). The CDR3 consists of 13 residues. Trimming took 8 bases from V and 4 from J, leaving 14 bases between them. CDR3 amino acids: CAGDWTNNEKLFF. Written as DNA, the CDR3 is TGTGCCGGCGATTGGACGAATAATGAAAAACTGTTTTTT.

The V gene is TRBV5-1, the J gene TRBJ2-5; 7 nucleotides match TRBD1. The CDR3 is made up of 15 amino acids. Losses at the gene ends were 4 bases for V and 5 bases for J; bases not matched to a gene: 11. The germline CDR1 and CDR2 sequences are SGHRS and YFSETQ. CDR3 in DNA: TGCGCCAGCAGCCCGGACAGGCCTTGGGGCGAGACCCAGTACTTC. This codes for CASSPDRPWGETQYF.

This chain links TRBV7-9 with TRBJ1-2, with no clear D. The ends were cut back, 4 bases at V and 2 bases at J, with 8 bases in the middle. CDR1 and CDR2 from the germline V gene are SEHNR and FQNEAQ (reference sequence). The CDR3 length is 13 residues. For the CDR3, the DNA is TGTGCCAGCAGCTCCCTAGGCAACTATGGCTACACCTTC. This codes for CASSSLGNYGYTF.

This chain joins TRBV2 and TRBJ1-2, with 8 bases identical to TRBD1. CDR3 length: 13 amino acids. The germline V gene encodes CDR1 SNHLY and CDR2 FYNNEI. The J segment lost 4 bases and the V segment lost 6 bases, leaving 4 bases of the junction unmatched. In DNA, the CDR3 is TGTGCCAGCAGGGGGACAGGTTTCTATGGCTACACCTTC. Protein sequence: CASRGTGFYGYTF. The full variable domain, its missing parts supplied by reference TRBV2 and TRBJ1-2, is EPEVTQTPSHQVTQMGQEVILRCVPISNHLYFYWYRQILGQKVEFLVSFYNNEISEKSEIFDDQFSVERPDGSNFTLKIRSTKLEDSAMYFCASRGTGFYGYTFGSGTRLTVV.

This clonotype was seen only a few times. This chain uses TRBV27 with TRBJ1-2; unclear D gene. Germline values: CDR1 MNHEY, CDR2 SMNVEV (reference sequence). Trimming removed 5 bases at V and 5 bases at J, with 15 bases between. The CDR3 extends over 14 amino acids. The CDR3 loop reads CASSPGVGGYGYTF. CDR3 DNA: TGTGCCAGCAGTCCCGGGGTCGGAGGTTATGGCTACACCTTC.

V gene TRBV6-2 or TRBV6-3 combines with J gene TRBJ1-3; TRBD1 agrees at 9 bases. The CDR3 sequence is 16 residues long. Germline lookup yields CDR1 MNHEY and CDR2 SVGEGT. J lost 4 bases, V lost 5 bases, and 9 bases had no gene match. In nucleotides, the CDR3 is TGTGCCAGCAGTCTCCTAACAGGGGGCAAAGGAAACACCATATATTTT. It encodes CASSLLTGGKGNTIYF.

This chain joins TRBV29-1 and TRBJ2-7; tentatively, D is TRBD2 (5 bases). The V gene lost 4 bases and the J gene lost 3 bases, with 19 bases spanning the gap. CDR3 size: 15 residues. Germline CDR1 and CDR2: SQVTM and ANQGSEA. The CDR3 sequence: CSVVLAGRRNYEQYF. The CDR3 DNA is TGCAGCGTTGTCCTAGCAGGACGGAGGAACTACGAGCAGTACTTC.